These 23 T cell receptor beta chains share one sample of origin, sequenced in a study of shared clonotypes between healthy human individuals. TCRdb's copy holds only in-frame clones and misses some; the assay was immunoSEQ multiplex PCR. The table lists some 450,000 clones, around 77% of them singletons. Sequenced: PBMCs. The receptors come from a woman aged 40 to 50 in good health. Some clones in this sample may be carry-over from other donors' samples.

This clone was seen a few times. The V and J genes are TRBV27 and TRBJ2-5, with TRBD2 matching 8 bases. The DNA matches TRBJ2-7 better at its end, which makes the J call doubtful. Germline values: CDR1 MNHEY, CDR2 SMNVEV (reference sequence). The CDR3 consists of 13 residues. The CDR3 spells CASTQAGVYEQYF. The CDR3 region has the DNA TGTGCCAGCACCCAAGCGGGAGTCTACGAGCAGTACTTC.

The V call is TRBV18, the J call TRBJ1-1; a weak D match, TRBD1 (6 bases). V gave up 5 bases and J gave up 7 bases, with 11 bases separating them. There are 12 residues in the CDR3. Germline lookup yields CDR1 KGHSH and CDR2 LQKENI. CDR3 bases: TGTGCCAGCTCATCAAACAGGGATGAAGCTTTCTTT. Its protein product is CASSSNRDEAFF.

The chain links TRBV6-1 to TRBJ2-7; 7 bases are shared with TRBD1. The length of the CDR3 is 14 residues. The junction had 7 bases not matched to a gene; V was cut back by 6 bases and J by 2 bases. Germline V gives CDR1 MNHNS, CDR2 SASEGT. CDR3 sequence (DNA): TGTGCCAGCAGCTTGGACAGGAGAACCTACGAGCAGTACTTC. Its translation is CASSLDRRTYEQYF.

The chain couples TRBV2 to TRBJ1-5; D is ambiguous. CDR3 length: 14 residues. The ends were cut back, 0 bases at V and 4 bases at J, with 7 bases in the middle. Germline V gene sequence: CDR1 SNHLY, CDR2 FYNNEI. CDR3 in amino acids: CASSEALGNQPQHF. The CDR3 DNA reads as TGTGCCAGCAGTGAAGCGCTTGGGAATCAGCCCCAGCATTTT.

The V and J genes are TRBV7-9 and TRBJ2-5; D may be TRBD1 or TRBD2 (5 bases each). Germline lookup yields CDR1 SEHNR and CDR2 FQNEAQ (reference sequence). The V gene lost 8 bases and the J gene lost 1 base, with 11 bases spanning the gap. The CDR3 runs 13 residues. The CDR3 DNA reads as TGTGCCAGCGGACGGGACGTCCAAGAGACCCAGTACTTC. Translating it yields CASGRDVQETQYF.

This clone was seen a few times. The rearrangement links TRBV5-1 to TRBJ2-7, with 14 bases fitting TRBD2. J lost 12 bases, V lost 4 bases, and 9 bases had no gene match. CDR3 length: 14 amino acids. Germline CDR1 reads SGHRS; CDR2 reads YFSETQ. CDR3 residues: CASSPGLAGEFRYF. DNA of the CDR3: TGCGCCAGCAGCCCGGGACTAGCGGGAGAGTTTCGGTACTTC.

The CDR3 bases are TGTGCCAGCTCACCACCATCGAGGGCGGGAGAGCAGTTCTTC. As protein: CASSPPSRAGEQFF. This chain joins TRBV18 and TRBJ2-1, with a possible D match to TRBD2 (6 bases). CDR3 length equals 14 residues. Germline loops: CDR1 KGHSH, CDR2 LQKENI. With 0 bases removed from V and 10 bases from J, the gap between germline ends came to 13 bases.

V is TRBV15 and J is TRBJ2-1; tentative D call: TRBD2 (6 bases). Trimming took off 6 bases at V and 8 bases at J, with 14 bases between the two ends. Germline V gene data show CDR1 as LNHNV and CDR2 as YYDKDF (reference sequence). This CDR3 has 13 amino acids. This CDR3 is CATSQTRIDEQFF. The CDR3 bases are TGTGCCACCAGTCAGACTAGGATCGATGAGCAGTTCTTC. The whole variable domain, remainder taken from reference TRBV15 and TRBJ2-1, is DAMVIQNPRYQVTQFGKPVTLSCSQTLNHNVMYWYQQKSSQAPKLLFHYYDKDFNNEADTPDNFQSRRPNTSFCFLDIRSPGLGDTAMYLCATSQTRIDEQFFGPGTRLTVL.

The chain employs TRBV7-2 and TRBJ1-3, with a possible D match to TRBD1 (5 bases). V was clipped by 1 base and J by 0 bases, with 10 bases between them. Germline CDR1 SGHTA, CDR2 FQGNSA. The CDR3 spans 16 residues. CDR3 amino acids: CASSLEIQVSGNTIYF. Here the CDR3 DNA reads TGTGCCAGCAGCTTAGAGATACAGGTCTCTGGAAACACCATATATTTT. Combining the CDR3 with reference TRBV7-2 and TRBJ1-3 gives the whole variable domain GAGVSQSPSNKVTEKGKDVELRCDPISGHTALYWYRQSLGQGLEFLIYFQGNSAPDKSGLPSDRFSAERTGGSVSTLTIQRTQQEDSAVYLCASSLEIQVSGNTIYFGEGSWLTVV.

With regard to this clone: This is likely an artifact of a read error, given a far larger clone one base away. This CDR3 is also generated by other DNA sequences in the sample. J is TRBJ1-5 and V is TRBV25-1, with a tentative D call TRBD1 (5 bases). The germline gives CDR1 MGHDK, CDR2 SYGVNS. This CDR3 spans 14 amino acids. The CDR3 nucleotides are TGTGCCAGCAATCCCGGGACCAGCAATCAGCCCCAGCATTTC. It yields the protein CASNPGTSNQPQHF.

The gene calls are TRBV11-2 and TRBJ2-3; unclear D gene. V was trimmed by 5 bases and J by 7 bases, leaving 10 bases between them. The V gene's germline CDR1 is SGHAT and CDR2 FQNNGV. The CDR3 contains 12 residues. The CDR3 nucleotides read TGTGCCAGCAGCCCGAACTTCAATACGCAGTATTTT. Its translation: CASSPNFNTQYF.

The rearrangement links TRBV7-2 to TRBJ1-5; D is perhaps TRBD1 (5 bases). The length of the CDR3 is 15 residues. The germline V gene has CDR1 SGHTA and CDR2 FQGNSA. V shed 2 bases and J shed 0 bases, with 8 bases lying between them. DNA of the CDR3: TGTGCCAGCAGCTTATCTGGGGGTAGCAATCAGCCCCAGCATTTT. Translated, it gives CASSLSGGSNQPQHF.

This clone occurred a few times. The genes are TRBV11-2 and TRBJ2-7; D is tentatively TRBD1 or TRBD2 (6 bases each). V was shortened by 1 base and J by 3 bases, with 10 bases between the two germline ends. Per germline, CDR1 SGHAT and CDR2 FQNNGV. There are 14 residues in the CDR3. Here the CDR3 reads CASSLAGARYEQYF. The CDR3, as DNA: TGTGCCAGCAGCTTAGCGGGGGCTCGCTACGAGCAGTACTTC.

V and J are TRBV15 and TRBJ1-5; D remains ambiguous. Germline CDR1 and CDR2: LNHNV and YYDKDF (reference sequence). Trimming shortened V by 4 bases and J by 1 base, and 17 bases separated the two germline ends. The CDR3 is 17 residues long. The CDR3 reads CATSKGSGTLSNQPQHF. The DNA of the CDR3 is TGTGCCACCAGCAAAGGAAGTGGTACGTTGAGCAATCAGCCCCAGCATTTT.

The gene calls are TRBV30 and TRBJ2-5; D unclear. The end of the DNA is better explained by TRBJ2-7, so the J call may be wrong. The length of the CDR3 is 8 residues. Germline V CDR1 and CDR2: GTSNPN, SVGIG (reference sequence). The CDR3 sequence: CAFDEQYF. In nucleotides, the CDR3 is TGTGCCTTCGACGAGCAGTACTTC.

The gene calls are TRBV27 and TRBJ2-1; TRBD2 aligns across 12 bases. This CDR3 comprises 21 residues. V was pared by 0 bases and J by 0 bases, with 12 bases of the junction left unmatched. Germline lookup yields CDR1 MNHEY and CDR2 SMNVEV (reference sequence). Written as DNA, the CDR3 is TGTGCCAGCAGTTTATCGTTCGTTGGACTAGCGGGGTCGAGCTCCTACAATGAGCAGTTCTTC. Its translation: CASSLSFVGLAGSSSYNEQFF.

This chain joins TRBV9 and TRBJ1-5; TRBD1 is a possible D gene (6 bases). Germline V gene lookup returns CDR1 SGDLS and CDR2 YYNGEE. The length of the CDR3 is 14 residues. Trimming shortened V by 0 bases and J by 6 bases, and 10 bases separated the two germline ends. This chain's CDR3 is CASSVGRGSQPQHF. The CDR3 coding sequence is TGTGCCAGCAGCGTAGGGAGGGGGTCTCAGCCCCAGCATTTT.

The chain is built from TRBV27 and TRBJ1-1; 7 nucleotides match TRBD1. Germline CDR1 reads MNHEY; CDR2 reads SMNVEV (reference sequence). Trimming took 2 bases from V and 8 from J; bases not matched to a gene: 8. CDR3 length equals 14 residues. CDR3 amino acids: CASSLRAGGGEAFF. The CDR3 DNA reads TGTGCCAGCAGTTTACGGGCCGGAGGGGGCGAAGCTTTCTTT.

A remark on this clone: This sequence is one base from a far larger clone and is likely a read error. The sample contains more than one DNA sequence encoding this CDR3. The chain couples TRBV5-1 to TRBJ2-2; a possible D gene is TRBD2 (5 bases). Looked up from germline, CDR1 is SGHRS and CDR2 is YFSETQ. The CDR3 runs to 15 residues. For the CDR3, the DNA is TGCGCCAGCAGCCCAAGGACCATGAACACCGGGGAGCTGTTCTTT. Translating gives CASSPRTMNTGELFF.

CDR3 DNA: TGTGCCAGCAGTTCCCCAGCGGGAGTCTCTGATGAGCAGTTCTTC. Protein sequence: CASSSPAGVSDEQFF. The gene calls are TRBV27 and TRBJ2-1; 8 bases are a match to TRBD2. There are 15 residues in the CDR3. Germline-derived CDR1 and CDR2 are MNHEY and SMNVEV (reference sequence). With V trimmed by 4 bases and J by 8 bases, 10 bases remained unmatched.

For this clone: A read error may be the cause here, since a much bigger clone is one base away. CDR3 protein: CDSSSGARGGVYGYTF. In DNA form, the CDR3 reads TGTGACAGCAGTTCAGGGGCCAGGGGTGGCGTCTATGGCTACACCTTC. The V call is TRBV28, the J call TRBJ1-2; maybe TRBD1 (6 bases). The CDR3 runs to 16 residues. Germline values: CDR1 MDHEN, CDR2 SYDVKM.

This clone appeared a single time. CDR3 protein: CASSLSGVEFF. The CDR3 nucleotides are TGTGCCAGCAGTTTGAGCGGTGTGGAGTTCTTC. This chain joins TRBV6-5 and TRBJ2-1; D might be TRBD2 (5 bases). The ends were cut back, 4 bases at V and 14 bases at J, with 12 bases in the middle. The CDR3 covers 11 residues. Germline CDR1 is MNHEY and CDR2 is SVGAGI.

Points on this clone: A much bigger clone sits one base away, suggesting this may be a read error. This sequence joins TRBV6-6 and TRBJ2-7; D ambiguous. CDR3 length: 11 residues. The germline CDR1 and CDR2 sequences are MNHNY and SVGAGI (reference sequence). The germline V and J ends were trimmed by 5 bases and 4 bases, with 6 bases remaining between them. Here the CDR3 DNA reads TGTGCCAGCAGTCAACGATACGAGCAGTACTTC. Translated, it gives CASSQRYEQYF.